The following is a T cell receptor beta chain sequence with its context. The sample comes from a study of OX40 agonist ivuxolimab in advanced cancers. For the study at large: Patients were dosed intravenously with ivuxolimab at 0.01 to 10 mg/kg every 2 weeks. Recorded diagnoses for dose-escalation patients were hepatocellular carcinoma, melanoma, renal cell or head and neck cancer.

In germline, CDR1 is MDHEN, CDR2 SYDVKM. The CDR3 contains 15 residues. V lost 2 bases and J lost 4; bases outside the gene matches: 7. Sequenced by immunoSEQ multiplex PCR; TCRdb stores in-frame clones only, minus some. The sample contains tens of thousands of clones, roughly 85% of which appear only once. A history of autoimmune disease or systemic immunosuppression excluded patients. V usage is TRBV28 and J usage is TRBJ2-7; 8 bases are a match to TRBD2. This TCR came from an adult with an advanced solid tumor such as melanoma, head and neck, liver or kidney cancer. Source: CD4+ or CD8+ T cells sorted from blood, taken in a trial of the OX40 agonist ivuxolimab. CDR3 region: CASSLRGGMRYEQYF. The CDR3 DNA is TGTGCCAGCAGTTTACGGGGGGGTATGAGATACGAGCAGTACTTC.